The TCR beta chain under discussion was sequenced for a study of beta chain features in type 1 diabetes (dated by TCRdb to the late 2010s). In terms of the full investigation: Mean age, gender distribution, total cell number and subset yield did not differ between patients and healthy donors. Across all samples, around 99 million sorted cells were examined, and cell number per subset correlated strongly with RNA yield. In the study, TCRB repertoires of sorted circulating CD4+ T cell subsets from recently diagnosed type 1 diabetes patients were compared with those of matched healthy donors. Regulatory and stem cell-like memory subsets were isolated from only 8 patients and 8 healthy donors, whereas naive and central memory subsets came from all 30 or so donors.

A single peripheral blood draw of around 120 mL on average was collected from each donor into heparinised tubes. A BD FACSAria II was used to sort naive, central memory, regulatory and stem cell-like memory CD4+ T cells with a panel that included CD45RO, CCR7, CD25, CD127, CD95 and CD27. Purity was above 98% for every sorted population. PBMCs were isolated right away by Lymphoprep density gradient centrifugation and were stained directly, without culture. To minimize batch effects, samples were stained and sorted in pairs, one healthy donor with one patient per experiment. The High Capacity cDNA Reverse Transcription Kit was used to reverse transcribe all of the isolated RNA, meaning that expressed TCRB transcripts were what got sequenced. Deep immunoSEQ sequencing was performed on naive, central memory and regulatory T cell samples, with an average of about 4 million total reads per sample. Sorted cells were lysed in RLT buffer, and RNA was extracted using DNase-treated RNeasy Micro or Mini kits according to cell number. Each cell subset was processed on its own to prevent cross-contamination, while patient and healthy donor samples were processed together. The immunoSEQ multiplex PCR was used to amplify TCRB sequences from cDNA, generating 87-bp fragments that spanned the CDR3 region. Amplicons were sequenced on the Illumina HiSeq platform. Regarding the original processing steps: PCR bias was computationally corrected using synthetic template baselines, reads within Hamming distance 2 were collapsed, and singletons that could not be merged were discarded. Reads were aligned against IMGT to assign V, D and J genes, CDR3 length and insertions or deletions at six rearrangement sites. Within each subset, clonotype counts were normalized to sorted cell number, and only after that were true diversity and Gini coefficients computed with the tcR R package. Repertoire sharing was quantified using the overlap coefficient calculated on TCRB nucleotide sequences. Entries here come from immuneACCESS through TCRdb and include only in-frame sequences with V and J called. Some clones fail to appear in such tables; in the studies checked, an unresolved V gene covers under half of the shortfall, and the cause of the remainder is unknown. The DNA gave D and trimming, while V, J and clone size come from that table. In all, the sample holds some 150,000 clones, and about 50% of those were seen once. The ten biggest clones cover under 0.45% of the sample.

Concerning this clone: Its antigen is currently not known. The record has no base qualities; no much larger clone is one base away.

Study-wide findings and limitations: Because the HLA sub-analyses included only small numbers of individuals, any influence of HLA type on TCRB rearrangement was left unresolved. Because cDNA rather than genomic DNA was sequenced, highly expressing activated cells could have been over-represented, although no difference in activation and CD3 levels was found between groups. Shorter templates might have been favored by PCR, but patient and control samples were amplified and corrected together, so both groups would have been affected equally by any skew. Naive, central memory and regulatory TCRB repertoires appeared to be more alike among patients than among healthy donors. In all four CD4+ subsets, TCRB CDR3 length was moderately but significantly shorter in type 1 diabetes patients. Fewer insertions and more nucleotide deletions at VDJ recombination sites were observed in patients with type 1 diabetes, implying thymic rearrangement abnormalities.

The receptor's source is a man between 18 and 35 years old in good health. Sequencing used Tregs from blood. According to the study, the label for this sample's cell subset or site signals: regulatory CD4+ T cells.

The CDR3 protein: CASSVGTSGGPQLNTQYF. The sequenced DNA: TGCGCCAGCAGCGTTGGGACTAGCGGGGGCCCACAACTCAATACGCAGTATTTT. The rearrangement joined TRBV5-1 to TRBJ2-3; TRBD2 fits 14 bases in the junction. According to the germline V gene, CDR1 reads SGHRS and CDR2 reads YFSETQ. The CDR3 holds 18 amino acids from the cysteine to the phenylalanine. Just the 54-base CDR3 DNA is kept, in frame starting at base 1. V and J are trimmed by 4 bases and 7 bases, and the gene matches miss 14 bases of the junction. The CDR3 plus the reference TRBV5-1 and TRBJ2-3 genes for the other parts give the full variable domain: KAGVTQTPRYLIKTRGQQVTLSCSPISGHRSVSWYQQTPGQGLQFLFEYFSETQRNKGNFPGRFSGRQFSNSRSEMNVSTLELGDSALYLCASSVGTSGGPQLNTQYFGPGTRLTVL.